This entry lists 13 T cell receptor beta chains sequenced from one sample in a study of Graves' ophthalmopathy and Graves' hyperthyroidism. RNA transcripts yielded amplified TCR beta CDR3 regions. Investigators did first-round RT-PCR with HTBI primers, then second-round multiplex PCR. TCRdb re-called the multiplex PCR reads with MiXCR, one entry per CDR3 protein. The sample lists about 400,000 distinct CDR3 sequences; approximately 15% were seen once. The source material was peripheral blood. These receptors all stem from a woman aged 18-35 years with stable Graves' hyperthyroidism.

This clonotype has a count of ten or more. The chain recombines TRBV14 with TRBJ2-7; no clear D gene. V was pared by 4 bases and J by 3 bases, with 13 bases between. The germline CDR1 and CDR2 sequences are SGHDN and FVKESK. The CDR3 extends over 14 amino acids. For the CDR3, the DNA is TGTGCCAGCAGCCGCCAACATAGGAGCTACGAGCAGTACTTC. It encodes CASSRQHRSYEQYF.

This clonotype has at least ten counts. This chain joins TRBV6-1 and TRBJ1-3; D ambiguous. Trimming removed 1 base at V and 0 bases at J, with 10 bases between. Per the germline V gene, CDR1 is MNHNS and CDR2 is SASEGT. The CDR3 contains 16 residues. The CDR3 region is CASSEVRLSSGNTIYF. In nucleotides, the CDR3 is TGTGCCAGCAGTGAAGTGCGCCTGAGCTCTGGAAACACCATATATTTT.

This sequence joins TRBV6-1 and TRBJ2-5; 10 nucleotides agree with TRBD1. Germline values: CDR1 MNHNS, CDR2 SASEGT. This CDR3 has 14 amino acids. Trimming took 6 bases from V and 5 from J; bases not matched to a gene: 6. In DNA, the CDR3 is TGTGCCAGCAGAGACAGGGGGCGGGGGGAGACCCAGTACTTC. This codes for CASRDRGRGETQYF.

At least ten counts were recorded for this clonotype. The chain is built from TRBV11-2 and TRBJ2-7; 7 nucleotides align to TRBD1. V lost 4 bases and J lost 2; bases outside the gene matches: 5. CDR3 size: 14 residues. Germline V CDR1 and CDR2: SGHAT, FQNNGV. CDR3 region: CASSSQGKPYEQYF. CDR3 in DNA: TGTGCCAGCAGCTCACAGGGGAAACCCTACGAGCAGTACTTC.

This clonotype has a count of ten or more. V gene TRBV19 combines with J gene TRBJ2-4, with D unclear. The CDR3 has 13 amino acids. The germline gives CDR1 LNHDA, CDR2 SQIVND (reference sequence). Trimming pared 9 bases from V and 3 bases from J, leaving 12 bases between. The CDR3: CASHETHKNIQYF. The CDR3, as DNA: TGTGCCAGCCACGAGACACACAAAAACATTCAGTACTTC.

V and J are TRBV3-1 and TRBJ2-3, with TRBD1 matching over 8 bases. The V gene's germline CDR1 is LGHDT and CDR2 YNNKEL (reference sequence). V lost 2 bases and J lost 4; bases outside the gene matches: 8. The CDR3 is 16 amino acids. CDR3 coding DNA: TGTGCCAGCAGCCAACAGATTCAGGGGGCCGCAGATACGCAGTATTTT. It codes for CASSQQIQGAADTQYF.

In its sample, this clonotype was seen many times. V is TRBV29-1 and J is TRBJ2-2, with D hard to call. The CDR3 contains 12 residues. V was clipped by 0 bases and J by 7 bases, with 6 bases between them. Germline V gene data show CDR1 as SQVTM and CDR2 as ANQGSEA. CDR3 bases: TGCAGCGTTGAAGATCAGGTCGGGGAGCTGTTTTTT. This gives the protein CSVEDQVGELFF.

The genes are TRBV19 and TRBJ1-5, with TRBD1 identical over 8 bases. This CDR3 is 15 amino acids long. Germline V gives CDR1 LNHDA, CDR2 SQIVND (reference sequence). Trimming removed 5 bases from V and 3 bases from J; junction bases left unmatched: 6. The CDR3 reads CASSAGTGLNQPQHF. DNA for the CDR3: TGTGCCAGTAGTGCCGGGACAGGACTCAATCAGCCCCAGCATTTT. Combining the CDR3 with reference TRBV19 and TRBJ1-5 gives the whole variable domain DGGITQSPKYLFRKEGQNVTLSCEQNLNHDAMYWYRQDPGQGLRLIYYSQIVNDFQKGDIAEGYSVSREKKESFPLTVTSAQKNPTAFYLCASSAGTGLNQPQHFGDGTRLSIL.

This clonotype occurred many times. The V call is TRBV19, the J call TRBJ1-2, with no clear D. Germline CDR1 reads LNHDA; CDR2 reads SQIVND (reference sequence). The V and J ends lost 5 bases and 7 bases respectively, with 8 bases between them. The CDR3 runs 11 residues. The CDR3 reads CASSEGFGYTF. Written as DNA, the CDR3 is TGTGCCAGTAGTGAAGGGTTTGGCTACACCTTC.

The rearrangement uses TRBV12-3 or TRBV12-4 and TRBJ2-5; D might be TRBD1 (5 bases). V was pared by 3 bases and J by 2 bases, with 10 bases between. The CDR3 is 14 amino acids. The CDR3 spells CASSFRVRQETQYF. DNA of the CDR3: TGTGCCAGCAGTTTCAGGGTTCGGCAAGAGACCCAGTACTTC.

This clonotype was observed at least ten times. V is TRBV19 and J is TRBJ2-4; a weak D match, TRBD1 (6 bases). The V gene's germline CDR1 is LNHDA and CDR2 SQIVND (reference sequence). CDR3 length: 14 amino acids. V dropped 5 bases and J dropped 11 bases, with 19 bases sitting between them. In DNA form, the CDR3 reads TGTGCCAGTAGTCCTTTCAACAGGGTGGTGTTTCAGTACTTC. Protein: CASSPFNRVVFQYF.

This clonotype was counted ten times or more. The chain joins TRBV6-2 or TRBV6-3 to TRBJ1-1; D uncertain. Trimming pared 1 base from V and 2 bases from J, leaving 2 bases between. The CDR3 has 12 amino acids. Germline V lookup: CDR1 MNHEY, CDR2 SVGEGT. The DNA of the CDR3 is TGTGCCAGCAGTTACTTCAACACTGAAGCTTTCTTT. Translation gives CASSYFNTEAFF.

This clonotype was seen only once. Germline is not matched at one junction end, which may reflect a read error. The gene calls are TRBV11-3 and TRBJ1-1; D possibly corresponds to TRBD1 (6 bases). The CDR3 has 14 residues. CDR1 and CDR2 from the germline V gene are SGHNT and YENEEA. For the CDR3, the DNA is TGTGCCAGCAGCTTAGGAGGGGGGGACACTGAATCTTTCTTT. Its translation: CASSLGGGDTESFF.